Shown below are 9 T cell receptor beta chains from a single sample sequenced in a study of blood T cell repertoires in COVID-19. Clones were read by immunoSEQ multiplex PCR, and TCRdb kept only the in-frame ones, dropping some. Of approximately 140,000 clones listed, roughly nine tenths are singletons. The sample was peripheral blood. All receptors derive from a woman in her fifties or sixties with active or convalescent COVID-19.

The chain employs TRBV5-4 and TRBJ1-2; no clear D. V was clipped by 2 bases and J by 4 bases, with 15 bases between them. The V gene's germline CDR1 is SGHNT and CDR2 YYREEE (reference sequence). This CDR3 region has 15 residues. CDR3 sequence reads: CASSFPYLPIYGYTF. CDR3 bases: TGTGCCAGCAGCTTTCCGTACCTACCTATCTATGGCTACACCTTC.

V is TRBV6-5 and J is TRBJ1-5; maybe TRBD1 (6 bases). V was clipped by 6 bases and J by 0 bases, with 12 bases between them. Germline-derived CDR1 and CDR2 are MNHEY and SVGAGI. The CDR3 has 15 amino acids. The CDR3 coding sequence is TGTGCCAGCAGCCGGCAGGGGATTAGCAATCAGCCCCAGCATTTT. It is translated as CASSRQGISNQPQHF.

The CDR3 sequence: CASSQDTSEGADSGNTIYF. Written as DNA, the CDR3 is TGCGCCAGCAGCCAAGATACCTCTGAGGGCGCCGACTCTGGAAACACCATATATTTT. V and J are TRBV4-3 and TRBJ1-3, with no clear D. Germline CDR1 is LGHNA and CDR2 is YSLEER. V lost 0 bases to trimming and J lost 0 bases, with 18 bases between them. CDR3 length: 19 residues.

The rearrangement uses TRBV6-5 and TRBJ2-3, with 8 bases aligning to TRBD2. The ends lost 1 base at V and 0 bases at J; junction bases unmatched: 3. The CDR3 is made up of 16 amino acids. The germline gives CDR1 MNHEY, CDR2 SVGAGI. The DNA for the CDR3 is TGTGCCAGCAGTTACTTTAGCGGGGTTAGCACAGATACGCAGTATTTT. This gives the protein CASSYFSGVSTDTQYF.

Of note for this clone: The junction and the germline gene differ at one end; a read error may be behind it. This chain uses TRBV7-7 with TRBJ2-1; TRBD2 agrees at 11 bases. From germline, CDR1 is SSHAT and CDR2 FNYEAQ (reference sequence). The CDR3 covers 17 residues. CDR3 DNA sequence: TGTGCTAGCAGCCCAGACCTAGCGGGGGGCTCCTACAATGAGCAGTTCTTC. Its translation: CASSPDLAGGSYNEQFF. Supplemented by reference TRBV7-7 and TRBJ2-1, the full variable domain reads GAGVSQSPRYKVTKRGQDVTLRCDPISSHATLYWYQQALGQGPEFLTYFNYEAQPDKSGLPSDRFSAERPEGSISTLTIQRTEQRDSAMYRCASSPDLAGGSYNEQFFGPGTRLTVL.

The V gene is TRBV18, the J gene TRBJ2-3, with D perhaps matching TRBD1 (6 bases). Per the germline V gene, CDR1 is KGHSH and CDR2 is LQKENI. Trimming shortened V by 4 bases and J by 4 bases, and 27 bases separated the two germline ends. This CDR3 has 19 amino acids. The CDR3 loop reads CASSQIIGLDSLTPDTQYF. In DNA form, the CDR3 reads TGTGCCAGCTCACAAATTATCGGTTTGGACAGCCTTACTCCAGATACGCAGTATTTT.

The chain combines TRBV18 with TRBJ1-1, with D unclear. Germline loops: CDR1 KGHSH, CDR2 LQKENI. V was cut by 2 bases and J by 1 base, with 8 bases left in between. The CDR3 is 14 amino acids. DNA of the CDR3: TGTGCCAGCTCACCAGGAGCGGAGAACACTGAAGCTTTCTTT. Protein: CASSPGAENTEAFF. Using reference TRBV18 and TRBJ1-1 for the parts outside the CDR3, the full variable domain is NAGVMQNPRHLVRRRGQEARLRCSPMKGHSHVYWYRQLPEEGLKFMVYLQKENIIDESGMPKERFSAEFPKEGPSILRIQQVVRGDSAAYFCASSPGAENTEAFFGQGTRLTVV.

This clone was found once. The CDR3 nucleotides are TGTGCCAGCAGGAAGGCCGGGACAGGGAACTATGGCTACACCTTC. Translated: CASRKAGTGNYGYTF. The J gene is TRBJ1-2, the V gene TRBV11-3, with 9 bases identical to TRBD1. The CDR3 runs 15 residues. Germline V gene sequence: CDR1 SGHNT, CDR2 YENEEA. The junction had 7 bases not matched to a gene; V was cut back by 6 bases and J by 2 bases.

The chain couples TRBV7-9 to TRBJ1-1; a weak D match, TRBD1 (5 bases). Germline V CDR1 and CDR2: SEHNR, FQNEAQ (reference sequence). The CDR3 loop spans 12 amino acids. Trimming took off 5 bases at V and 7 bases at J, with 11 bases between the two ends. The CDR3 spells CASSPGGGEAFF. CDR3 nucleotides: TGTGCCAGCAGCCCCGGGGGAGGTGAAGCTTTCTTT.